The clone carrying this TCR beta chain was seen ten or more times. V was pared by 4 bases and J by 4 bases, with 18 bases of the junction left unmatched. The CDR3 totals 19 residues. The germline gives CDR1 MGHRA, CDR2 YSYEKL. cDNA reverse transcribed from extracted RNA served as the sequencing template. Only in-frame clones appear in the TCRdb table, and some are missing; sequencing was by immunoSEQ multiplex PCR. The sample shows over 200,000 clones, 57% of them seen only once. These data belong to a study of CD8+ T cells in alopecia areata. The TCR was taken from a human donor with alopecia areata. Specimen: CD4+ T cells sorted from blood, collected at week 0. The rearrangement joins TRBV4-1 to TRBJ2-1; 8 bases align to TRBD2. The CDR3 sequence: CASSLTLSPGTRKYNEQFF. The CDR3 region has the DNA TGCGCCAGCAGCCTCACCCTAAGCCCCGGGACTAGGAAGTACAATGAGCAGTTCTTC.